This T cell receptor (beta chain) was captured in a study of T cell responses to AZD1222 COVID-19 vaccine (dated by TCRdb to about 2021). For the wider study: A total of 233 trial participants underwent TCR sequencing, of whom about 200 had received two doses of AZD1222 and roughly 26 had received two doses of the MenACWY control vaccine. Trial participants were enrolled by age into subgroups of 18-55, 56-69 and 70-plus years, and approximately 150, 30 and 60 TCR-sequenced participants, respectively, were included in these subgroups. What the research found in general, with its limitations: Conclusions about previously exposed vaccinees were limited because only six AZD1222 recipients were SARS-CoV-2 seropositive at baseline. In the small 56-69-year group, the increase in depth fell short of significance, most likely because of low power. A significant rise in spike-specific TCR breadth and depth was observed after two AZD1222 doses relative to day 0 and relative to MenACWY recipients. Because no day 14 peak-response samples were available, repertoires were characterized only after the peak T cell response. Participants were mostly white British, with more females than males. The authors suggested clonal diversity may have been underestimated. Nearly half of unique spike-specific TCRs reportedly recognized epitopes outside regions mutated in the B.1.351 and B.1.1.7 variants. Vaccine-associated CD4 TCRs spanned the whole spike protein, with dominant responses in regions 160-218 and 743-854.

V is shortened by 5 bases, J by 1 base, and the region joining them spans 15 bases. The CDR3 runs 16 residues from the cysteine to the phenylalanine. Solely the CDR3 DNA is kept, with 48 bases framed from the first base. In the germline V gene, CDR1 corresponds to SGHVS and CDR2 to FNYEAQ. The CDR3 regions of human TCRbeta chains were analyzed by immunosequencing. Per the source publication's procedure: Repertoire TCRs were checked for matches against a reference library of SARS-CoV-2-specific TCRs that had been generated using the MIRA antigen-specificity platform. Breadth meant the fraction of unique TCRs that were SARS-CoV-2-associated, whereas depth meant the fraction of total T cells that were SARS-CoV-2-associated. Using the MIRA data, each spike-specific TCR was assigned both to the spike region to which the TCR was reactive and to a CD4 or CD8 class. Log10-transformed breadth and depth values were compared by one-way ANOVA with Sidak's multiple comparisons tests. TCRdb carries this immuneACCESS record with in-frame sequences only. Its versions omit some clonotypes, under half of them owing to an unresolved V gene in the studies checked, with the rest unexplained. For V, J and clone size, that table is used; D and trimming come from the DNA. The sample table contains 95,000 to 150,000 clones; only one count was recorded for 75% to 90% of them. The ten largest clonotypes hold 11% of the sample.

The sample's time point, from its label and the paper: baseline before first vaccination. The label giving this sample's treatment or condition can be read as: meningococcal conjugate vaccine given as trial control. The vaccinee samples were drawn from two UK trials, COV001 and COV002, one of which was a single-blind randomized controlled phase 2/3 trial testing AZD1222 (ChAdOx1 nCoV-19) in healthy adults. For TCRbeta chain sequencing, PBMC samples were collected from trial participants at day 0 and at day 28 after the second dose. On this clone: The antigen this receptor binds is unknown. Per-base qualities were not stored, and no clone one base away is much larger.

The origin of this receptor is an adult in good health. Recombination linked TRBV7-6 to TRBJ2-1; the D gene remains uncertain. The source material was peripheral blood, sampled on day 0 of MenACWY control vaccination. The CDR3 reads CASSPTAGKSYNEQFF. The sequence in DNA is TGTGCCAGCAGCCCTACTGCTGGAAAGTCCTACAATGAGCAGTTCTTC.